This T cell receptor (beta chain) was profiled in a study of T cell changes during pregnancy in multiple sclerosis. TCRdb's table, derived via immunoSEQ multiplex PCR, lists solely in-frame clones and lacks some. The table shows about 52,000 clones, with around nine tenths occurring only once. The CDR3 is 14 amino acids. From germline, CDR1 is MNHEY and CDR2 SVGAGI. The ends lost 2 bases at V and 9 bases at J; junction bases unmatched: 3. This receptor was obtained from a female donor with multiple sclerosis, enrolled in a pregnancy study. The chain has TRBV6-5 and TRBJ2-1; 11 bases are a match to TRBD2. This specimen was CD4+ T cells from peripheral blood mononuclear cells, taken before pregnancy. This CDR3 reads CASSYAGLAGEQFF. CDR3 coding DNA: TGTGCCAGCAGTTACGCCGGACTAGCGGGTGAGCAGTTCTTC.